This TCR beta chain is from a study of cytomegalovirus exposure and HLA in healthy donors. The sample holds one count of this clone. J lost 1 base, V lost 5 bases, and 17 bases had no gene match. The germline gives CDR1 MDHEN, CDR2 SYDVKM. The CDR3 loop spans 21 amino acids. Some clones are missing from TCRdb's copy, which holds only in-frame ones; the method was immunoSEQ multiplex PCR. Among roughly 180,000 clones listed, 84% were seen once. This TCR was recovered from a man aged 18 to 30 in good health and CMV-seropositive. This rearrangement joins TRBV28 to TRBJ2-2, with 12 bases lining up with TRBD2. Input material: PBMCs. The CDR3 nucleotides are TGTGCCAGCAGTCCCCTCCGGAGGACTAGCGGGACCCACCGGAACACCGGGGAGCTGTTTTTT. It codes for CASSPLRRTSGTHRNTGELFF.